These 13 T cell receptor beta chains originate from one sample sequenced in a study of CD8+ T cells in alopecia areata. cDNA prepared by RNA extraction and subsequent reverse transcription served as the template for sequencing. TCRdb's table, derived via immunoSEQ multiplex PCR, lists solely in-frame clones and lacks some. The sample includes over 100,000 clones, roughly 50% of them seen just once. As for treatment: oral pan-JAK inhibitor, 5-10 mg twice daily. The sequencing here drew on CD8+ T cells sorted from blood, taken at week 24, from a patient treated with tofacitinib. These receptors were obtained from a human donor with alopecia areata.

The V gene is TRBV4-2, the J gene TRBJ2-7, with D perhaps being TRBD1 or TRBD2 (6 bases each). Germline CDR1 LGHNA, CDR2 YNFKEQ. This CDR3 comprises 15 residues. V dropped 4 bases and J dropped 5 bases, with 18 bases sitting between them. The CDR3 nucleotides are TGTGCCAGCAGCCCCCTTCCTGAGGGGGGCCACGAGCAGTACTTC. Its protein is CASSPLPEGGHEQYF.

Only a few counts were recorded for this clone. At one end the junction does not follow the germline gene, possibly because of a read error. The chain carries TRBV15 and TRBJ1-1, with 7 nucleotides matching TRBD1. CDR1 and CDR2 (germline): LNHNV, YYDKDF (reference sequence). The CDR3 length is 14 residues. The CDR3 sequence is CATSGDRVDTEAFF. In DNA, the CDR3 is TGTGCCACCAGCGGAGACAGGGTCGACACTGAAGCTTTCTTT.

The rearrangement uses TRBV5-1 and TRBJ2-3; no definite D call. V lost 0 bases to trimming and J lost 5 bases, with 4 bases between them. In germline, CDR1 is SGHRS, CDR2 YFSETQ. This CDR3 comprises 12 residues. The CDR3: CASSLARDTQYF. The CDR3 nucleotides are TGCGCCAGCAGCTTGGCCAGAGATACGCAGTATTTT.

CDR3 protein: CASSTGQGVDTQYF. The CDR3 DNA reads as TGTGCCAGTAGTACCGGACAGGGAGTGGATACGCAGTATTTT. This sequence joins TRBV19 and TRBJ2-3; 8 nucleotides line up with TRBD1. The germline gives CDR1 LNHDA, CDR2 SQIVND (reference sequence). The CDR3 loop spans 14 amino acids. V shed 4 bases and J 6 bases; nucleotides not matched to a gene: 6.

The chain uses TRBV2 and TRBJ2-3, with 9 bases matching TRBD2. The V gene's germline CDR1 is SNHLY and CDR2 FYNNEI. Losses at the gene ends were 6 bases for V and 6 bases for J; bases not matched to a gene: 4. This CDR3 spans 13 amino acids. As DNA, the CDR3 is TGTGCCAGCAGCGCGGGGGGGATGGATACGCAGTATTTT. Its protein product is CASSAGGMDTQYF.

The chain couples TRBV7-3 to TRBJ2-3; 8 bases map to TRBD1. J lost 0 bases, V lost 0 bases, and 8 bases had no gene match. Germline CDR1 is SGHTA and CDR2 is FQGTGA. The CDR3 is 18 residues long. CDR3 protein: CASSLTTDREASTDTQYF. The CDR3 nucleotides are TGTGCCAGCAGCTTAACGACGGACAGGGAGGCTAGCACAGATACGCAGTATTTT.

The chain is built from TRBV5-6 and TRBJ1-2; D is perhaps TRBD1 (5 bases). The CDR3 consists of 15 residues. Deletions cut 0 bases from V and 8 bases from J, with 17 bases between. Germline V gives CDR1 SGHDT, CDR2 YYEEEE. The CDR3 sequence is CASSLAGLPNGGYTF. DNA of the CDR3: TGTGCCAGCAGCTTGGCAGGGCTCCCAAATGGGGGCTACACCTTC. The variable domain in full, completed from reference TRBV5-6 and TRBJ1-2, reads DAGVTQSPTHLIKTRGQQVTLRCSPKSGHDTVSWYQQALGQGPQFIFQYYEEEERQRGNFPDRFSGHQFPNYSSELNVNALLLGDSALYLCASSLAGLPNGGYTFGSGTRLTVV.

CDR3 sequence reads: CATSSLPSETAYGYTF. The CDR3 DNA reads as TGTGCCACCAGCAGCCTCCCGTCCGAGACAGCCTATGGCTACACCTTC. The V and J genes are TRBV15 and TRBJ1-2; tentatively, D is TRBD1 (5 bases). Germline CDR1 is LNHNV and CDR2 is YYDKDF (reference sequence). The CDR3 consists of 16 residues. Trimming pared 3 bases from V and 4 bases from J, leaving 18 bases between.

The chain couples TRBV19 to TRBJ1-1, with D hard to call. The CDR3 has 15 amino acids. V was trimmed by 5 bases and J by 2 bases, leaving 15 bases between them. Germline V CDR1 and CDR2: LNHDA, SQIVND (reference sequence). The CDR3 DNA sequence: TGTGCCAGTAGTCGTTTCCCAGGAAGTAACACTGAAGCTTTCTTT. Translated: CASSRFPGSNTEAFF.

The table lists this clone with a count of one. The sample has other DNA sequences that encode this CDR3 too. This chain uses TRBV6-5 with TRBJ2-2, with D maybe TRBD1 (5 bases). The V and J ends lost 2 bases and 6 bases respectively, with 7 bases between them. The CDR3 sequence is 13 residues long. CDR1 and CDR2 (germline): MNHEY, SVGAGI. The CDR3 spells CASSYPGSGELFF. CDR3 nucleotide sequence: TGTGCCAGCAGTTACCCAGGGTCCGGGGAGCTGTTTTTT.

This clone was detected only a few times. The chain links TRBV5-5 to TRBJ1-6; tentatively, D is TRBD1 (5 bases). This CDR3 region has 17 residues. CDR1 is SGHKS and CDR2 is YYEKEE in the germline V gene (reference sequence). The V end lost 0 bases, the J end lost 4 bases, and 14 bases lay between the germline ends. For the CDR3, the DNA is TGTGCCAGCAGCTTGGGGGTGGCAGGGTGGTATAATTCACCCCTCCACTTT. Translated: CASSLGVAGWYNSPLHF.

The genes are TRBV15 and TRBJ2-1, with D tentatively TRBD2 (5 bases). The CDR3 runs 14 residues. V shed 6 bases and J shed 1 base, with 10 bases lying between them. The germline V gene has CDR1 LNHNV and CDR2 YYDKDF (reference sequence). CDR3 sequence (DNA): TGTGCCACCAGAGGACTGGCGTCCTACAATGAGCAGTTCTTC. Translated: CATRGLASYNEQFF. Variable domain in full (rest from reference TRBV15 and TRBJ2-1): DAMVIQNPRYQVTQFGKPVTLSCSQTLNHNVMYWYQQKSSQAPKLLFHYYDKDFNNEADTPDNFQSRRPNTSFCFLDIRSPGLGDTAMYLCATRGLASYNEQFFGPGTRLTVL.

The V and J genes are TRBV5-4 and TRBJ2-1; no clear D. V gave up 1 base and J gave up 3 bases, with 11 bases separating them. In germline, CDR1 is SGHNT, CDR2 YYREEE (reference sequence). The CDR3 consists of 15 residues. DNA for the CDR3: TGTGCCAGCAGCTTGACGGTGACTGACTACAATGAGCAGTTCTTC. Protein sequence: CASSLTVTDYNEQFF.